This T cell receptor beta chain appears in the sequencing data of a study of blood T cell repertoires in COVID-19. Only in-frame clones appear in the TCRdb table, and some are missing; sequencing was by immunoSEQ multiplex PCR. The sample has over 45,000 clones; 75% to 90% are singletons. Sequencing was done on a sample of peripheral blood. The origin of this receptor is a human donor in a cohort sampled during active COVID-19.

The CDR3 DNA sequence: TGTGCCAGCAGCGATACGCCTTGGGGCCGTGAGCAGTACTTC. Its protein product is CASSDTPWGREQYF. The gene calls are TRBV9 and TRBJ2-7, with D possibly being TRBD1 (5 bases). The CDR3 runs to 14 residues. From germline, CDR1 is SGDLS and CDR2 YYNGEE. The V end was cut by 3 bases, the J end by 7 bases, with 17 bases between.